The T cell receptor beta chain described here comes from a study of Ad26.COV2.S vaccination and SARS-CoV-2 variants. Concerning this clone: Its antigen remains unidentified.

Whole-study findings and limits: Ad26.COV2.S recipients had broader spike-specific TCRs (P = 0.0014).

Treatment defined: about 20 received Ad26.COV2.S at low or high dose, single or two shots; a few received placebo; per-sample allocation not given. Sampling took place 63 days after the first vaccine or placebo injection. Clones were read by immunoSEQ multiplex PCR, and TCRdb kept only the in-frame ones, dropping some. Of about 350,000 clones in the sample, around 90% were seen once. This TCR derives from a person between 18 and 59 years old who received the Ad26.COV2.S COVID-19 vaccine or a placebo. This specimen consisted of peripheral blood, obtained in a trial of Ad26.COV2.S vaccine versus placebo.

CDR3 loop: CASSIDRAGGEKLFF. CDR3 coding DNA: TGTGCCAGTAGTATTGACAGGGCAGGTGGTGAAAAACTGTTTTTT. The genes are TRBV19 and TRBJ1-4; 7 bases map to TRBD1. V trimming: 3 bases; J trimming: 7 bases; junction bases outside the gene matches: 8. Looked up from germline, CDR1 is LNHDA and CDR2 is SQIVND (reference sequence). The CDR3 has 15 amino acids.